One sample yielded the 24 T cell receptor beta chains listed below, sequenced in a study. TCRdb reprocessed the RT-PCR reads with MiXCR, giving one entry per CDR3 protein. This table has 650,000 to 800,000 distinct CDR3 sequences, around 14% appearing once. The specimen was memory CD4+ T cells from blood. The receptors were gathered from a female donor in good health, serving as a healthy control.

Note on this clonotype: At one end the junction does not follow the germline gene, possibly because of a read error. V usage is TRBV5-1 and J usage is TRBJ2-1; the D is unclear. This CDR3 region has 14 residues. Germline values: CDR1 SGHRS, CDR2 YFSETQ. CDR3 sequence (DNA): TGCGCCAGCAGCTTGGCCGGCAACTACCATGAGCAGTTCTTC. Protein product: CASSLAGNYHEQFF.

The chain joins TRBV6-1 to TRBJ2-3, with 9 bases aligning to TRBD2. Germline lookup yields CDR1 MNHNS and CDR2 SASEGT. The CDR3 has 17 residues. J gave up 2 bases and V 4 bases, and 10 bases lay outside the gene matches. The DNA for the CDR3 is TGTGCCAGCAGTGGGGCGGGACTAGCTCCTTTCACAGATACGCAGTATTTT. Translating it yields CASSGAGLAPFTDTQYF.

This chain links TRBV10-3 with TRBJ1-5; D may be TRBD1 (6 bases). The V and J ends lost 0 bases and 6 bases respectively, with 12 bases between them. In germline, CDR1 is ENHRY, CDR2 SYGVKD. This CDR3 is 15 amino acids long. CDR3: CAISESMSGVQPQHF. In nucleotides, the CDR3 is TGTGCCATCAGTGAGTCAATGTCAGGGGTTCAGCCCCAGCATTTT.

Many counts were recorded for this clonotype. The chain has TRBV12-3 or TRBV12-4 and TRBJ1-2; 10 bases align to TRBD1. Trimming took 4 bases from V and 8 from J; bases not matched to a gene: 4. The CDR3 spans 13 residues. The CDR3 region is CASSYGQGGGYTF. The CDR3 bases are TGTGCCAGCAGTTATGGACAGGGGGGCGGCTACACCTTC.

This clonotype has ten or more counts. The CDR3 loop is CASSLGPSGQQQFF. As DNA, the CDR3 is TGCGCCAGCAGCTTGGGTCCTAGCGGACAACAGCAGTTCTTC. The rearrangement joins TRBV5-1 to TRBJ2-1, with 7 bases aligning to TRBD2. CDR1 and CDR2 from the germline V gene are SGHRS and YFSETQ. There are 14 residues in the CDR3. V gave up 0 bases and J gave up 11 bases; unmatched junction bases: 8.

The table lists this clonotype with many counts. The gene calls are TRBV5-1 and TRBJ2-5, with D maybe TRBD1 (6 bases). V lost 3 bases and J lost 2, with 11 bases in between. The CDR3 runs 14 residues. The germline V gene has CDR1 SGHRS and CDR2 YFSETQ. CDR3 loop: CASSSGQLQETQYF. The CDR3 nucleotides are TGCGCCAGCAGCTCCGGACAGCTTCAAGAGACCCAGTACTTC.

This clonotype was observed many times. The rearrangement uses TRBV9 and TRBJ2-7; 7 bases are a match to TRBD2. From germline, CDR1 is SGDLS and CDR2 YYNGEE. V was clipped by 3 bases and J by 5 bases; unmatched bases: 5. The length of the CDR3 is 13 residues. The CDR3 loop is CASSAGLVHEQYF. The CDR3 DNA reads TGTGCCAGCAGCGCCGGACTAGTGCACGAGCAGTACTTC.

This clonotype was picked up a small number of times. This chain joins TRBV7-9 and TRBJ2-3; the match to TRBD2 covers 11 bases. Looked up from germline, CDR1 is SEHNR and CDR2 is FQNEAQ (reference sequence). Trimming took 5 bases from V and 2 from J; bases not matched to a gene: 6. The CDR3 is 16 residues long. CDR3 in DNA: TGTGCCAGCAGCATAGGGACTAGCGGTCTCACAGATACGCAGTATTTT. Translated: CASSIGTSGLTDTQYF.

On this clonotype itself: At one boundary the junction diverges from the germline segment, which might be a read error. This chain connects TRBV27 to TRBJ1-2, with D tentatively TRBD1 (6 bases). The CDR3 has 14 amino acids. Germline V gene sequence: CDR1 MNHEY, CDR2 SMNVEV (reference sequence). The CDR3 coding sequence is TGTGCCAGCAGTTCGGGGGAGGGGGGCAATGGCCACACCTTC. It specifies CASSSGEGGNGHTF.

The V and J genes are TRBV7-3 and TRBJ2-2; the match to TRBD2 covers 7 bases. The CDR3 sequence is 17 residues long. CDR1 is SGHTA and CDR2 is FQGTGA in the germline V gene. The trim removed 0 bases at V and 2 bases at J, leaving 6 bases unmatched. CDR3 sequence reads: CASSLTRERANTGELFF. The CDR3 DNA sequence: TGTGCCAGCAGCTTAACGCGGGAGCGGGCTAACACCGGGGAGCTGTTTTTT. The full variable domain, rest sourced from reference TRBV7-3 and TRBJ2-2, is GAGVSQTPSNKVTEKGKYVELRCDPISGHTALYWYRQSLGQGPEFLIYFQGTGAADDSGLPNDRFFAVRPEGSVSTLKIQRTERGDSAVYLCASSLTRERANTGELFFGEGSRLTVL.

The chain has TRBV5-6 and TRBJ2-1; maybe TRBD2 (5 bases). The CDR3 totals 14 residues. V lost 2 bases, J lost 6 bases, and 12 bases lay in between. CDR1 and CDR2 (germline): SGHDT, YYEEEE. The CDR3 here is CASSFLGGPNEQFF. The CDR3 bases are TGTGCCAGCAGCTTTTTAGGCGGGCCCAATGAGCAGTTCTTC.

This clonotype occurred a few times. The chain is built from TRBV12-3 or TRBV12-4 and TRBJ2-1, with 9 bases aligning to TRBD2. The CDR3 sequence is 15 residues long. With 8 bases clipped from V and 5 bases from J, the junction kept 10 bases outside the gene matches. The CDR3 loop reads CASGGGALDNNEQFF. The DNA of the CDR3 is TGTGCCAGCGGCGGGGGGGCTCTGGATAACAATGAGCAGTTCTTC.

V is TRBV5-6 and J is TRBJ1-6, with D perhaps matching TRBD1 (6 bases). Trimming took off 4 bases at V and 10 bases at J, with 15 bases between the two ends. This CDR3 is built from 14 residues. Germline CDR1 and CDR2: SGHDT and YYEEEE. CDR3: CASSQGGGGSPLHF. CDR3 DNA sequence: TGTGCCAGCAGCCAAGGGGGGGGCGGCTCACCCCTCCACTTT.

This chain uses TRBV7-2 with TRBJ2-3; D gene unclear. The germline V gene encodes CDR1 SGHTA and CDR2 FQGNSA. V lost 3 bases, J lost 4 bases, and 8 bases lay in between. The CDR3 contains 13 residues. CDR3 in DNA: TGTGCCAGCAGCTTGATGGGCCCAGATACGCAGTATTTT. Translated, it gives CASSLMGPDTQYF.

This chain links TRBV2 with TRBJ2-1; D may be TRBD1 or TRBD2 (5 bases each). The V end lost 9 bases, the J end lost 6 bases, and 18 bases lay between the germline ends. Looked up from germline, CDR1 is SNHLY and CDR2 is FYNNEI. CDR3 length: 14 residues. CDR3 loop: CASSQEGPGNEQFF. The DNA of the CDR3 is TGTGCCAGTTCACAAGAGGGGCCTGGCAATGAGCAGTTCTTC.

The rearrangement uses TRBV28 and TRBJ2-1; 10 nucleotides match TRBD1. V trimming: 2 bases; J trimming: 8 bases; junction bases outside the gene matches: 3. Germline V gene lookup returns CDR1 MDHEN and CDR2 SYDVKM. The CDR3 totals 14 residues. The CDR3, as DNA: TGTGCCAGCAGTTTAGGACAGGGGGTTGATGAGCAGTTCTTC. It encodes CASSLGQGVDEQFF. Looking up the rest from reference TRBV28 and TRBJ2-1 gives the full variable domain: DVKVTQSSRYLVKRTGEKVFLECVQDMDHENMFWYRQDPGLGLRLIYFSYDVKMKEKGDIPEGYSVSREKKERFSLILESASTNQTSMYLCASSLGQGVDEQFFGPGTRLTVL.

The chain recombines TRBV14 with TRBJ2-5; D remains ambiguous. This CDR3 has 12 residues. Trimming took 3 bases from V and 5 from J, leaving 7 bases between them. Germline V gives CDR1 SGHDN, CDR2 FVKESK. The chain's CDR3 is CASSQRLETQYF. The CDR3 nucleotides are TGTGCCAGCAGCCAGCGGTTGGAGACCCAGTACTTC.

Many counts were recorded for this clonotype. The chain couples TRBV10-3 to TRBJ2-1; 8 bases are shared with TRBD1. This CDR3 has 16 residues. The germline gives CDR1 ENHRY, CDR2 SYGVKD. Trimming at V came to 0 bases and at J to 3 bases, leaving 4 bases not matched to a gene. The CDR3 is CAISESQGAGYNEQFF. DNA for the CDR3: TGTGCCATCAGTGAGTCTCAGGGGGCGGGCTACAATGAGCAGTTCTTC.

The gene calls are TRBV27 and TRBJ2-1; 14 bases agree with TRBD2. This CDR3 has 16 amino acids. Trimming at V came to 5 bases and at J to 14 bases, leaving 14 bases not matched to a gene. The germline gives CDR1 MNHEY, CDR2 SMNVEV (reference sequence). The CDR3 spells CASSPKAGTSGRWEFF. CDR3 DNA sequence: TGTGCCAGCAGTCCTAAGGCCGGGACTAGCGGGAGATGGGAGTTCTTC.

This clonotype was seen repeatedly, ten times or more. The chain couples TRBV20-1 to TRBJ2-3, with D uncertain. The CDR3 has 15 residues. Trimming took off 6 bases at V and 2 bases at J, with 18 bases between the two ends. The V gene's germline CDR1 is DFQATT and CDR2 SNEGSKA (reference sequence). CDR3 sequence: CSAKIRTIYTDTQYF. In DNA, the CDR3 is TGCAGTGCAAAAATCAGGACCATTTACACAGATACGCAGTATTTT.

Many counts were recorded for this clonotype. The genes are TRBV20-1 and TRBJ2-7; 8 nucleotides agree with TRBD2. CDR1 and CDR2 (germline): DFQATT, SNEGSKA (reference sequence). The CDR3 is 14 residues long. V lost 6 bases and J lost 3; bases outside the gene matches: 10. CDR3 sequence (DNA): TGCAGTGCAAAGTCACTAGCGGATCTCTACGAGCAGTACTTC. Protein: CSAKSLADLYEQYF.

Note on this clonotype: One junction end does not reproduce the germline sequence, and a read error may be involved. The chain recombines TRBV5-1 with TRBJ1-6; the match to TRBD1 covers 9 bases. From germline, CDR1 is SGHRS and CDR2 YFSETQ. The CDR3 has 18 amino acids. As DNA, the CDR3 is TGCGCCAGCAACCCGGGACAGGGCGTTAGCTCCAATAATTCACCCCTCCACTTT. Translation: CASNPGQGVSSNNSPLHF.

In this sample, this clonotype turned up a few times. This rearrangement joins TRBV5-6 to TRBJ2-2; 7 bases map to TRBD2. CDR3 length equals 16 residues. Germline V gives CDR1 SGHDT, CDR2 YYEEEE. V was clipped by 4 bases and J by 1 base; unmatched bases: 7. As DNA, the CDR3 is TGTGCCAGCAGCCGCCAGGTAGCGGGGAACACCGGGGAGCTGTTTTTT. It yields the protein CASSRQVAGNTGELFF.

J is TRBJ1-2 and V is TRBV6-1; D is unclear. The germline CDR1 and CDR2 sequences are MNHNS and SASEGT. CDR3 length: 11 residues. V shed 7 bases and J shed 1 base, with 4 bases lying between them. The CDR3 is CASTYNYGYTF. DNA of the CDR3: TGTGCCAGCACATATAACTATGGCTACACCTTC.